This passage covers 21 T cell receptor beta chains from one sample sequenced in a study of cytomegalovirus exposure and HLA in healthy donors. PCR used 60 Vbeta primers and 13 Jbeta primers. Sequenced by immunoSEQ multiplex PCR; TCRdb stores in-frame clones only, minus some. Here the sample spans fewer than 200,000 clones, roughly 80% being singletons. Sequenced material: PBMCs. All receptors come from a woman under 30 in good health and CMV-seronegative.

The rearrangement joins TRBV5-1 to TRBJ2-5; TRBD1 matches at 9 bases. There are 13 residues in the CDR3. Germline CDR1 reads SGHRS; CDR2 reads YFSETQ. Trimming cost V 4 bases and J 3 bases; bases outside gene matches: 1. CDR3 loop: CASSRDREETQYF. CDR3 in DNA: TGCGCCAGCAGCCGGGACAGGGAAGAGACCCAGTACTTC.

The J gene is TRBJ2-7, the V gene TRBV6-5, with 7 bases fitting TRBD1. This CDR3 region has 15 residues. Germline CDR1 is MNHEY and CDR2 is SVGAGI. With V trimmed by 3 bases and J by 2 bases, 7 bases remained unmatched. The CDR3 sequence is CASSYRVDRAYEQYF. The CDR3 DNA is TGTGCCAGCAGTTATCGGGTTGACAGGGCCTACGAGCAGTACTTC.

V and J are TRBV10-1 and TRBJ2-7; a possible D gene is TRBD2 (5 bases). Looked up from germline, CDR1 is WNHNN and CDR2 is SYGVQD (reference sequence). The CDR3 runs 13 residues. The ends were cut back, 5 bases at V and 0 bases at J, with 8 bases in the middle. The DNA of the CDR3 is TGCGCCAGCAGTACCGGGAACTCCTACGAGCAGTACTTC. This sequence encodes CASSTGNSYEQYF.

This chain uses TRBV18 with TRBJ2-1; D possibly corresponds to TRBD2 (5 bases). This CDR3 has 14 residues. Germline CDR1 reads KGHSH; CDR2 reads LQKENI. The V end was cut by 8 bases, the J end by 4 bases, with 15 bases between. Written as DNA, the CDR3 is TGTGCCAGCACTAAAGGACTTGATTACAATGAGCAGTTCTTC. Protein product: CASTKGLDYNEQFF.

This chain links TRBV7-8 with TRBJ2-5; possible D gene TRBD1, 8 bases. The CDR3 extends over 19 amino acids. The V end lost 1 base, the J end lost 4 bases, and 25 bases lay between the germline ends. The germline CDR1 and CDR2 sequences are SGHVS and FQNEAQ. The CDR3 bases are TGTGCCAGCAGCTTAGTCGGGGGGCGAACAAGAGACAGGGGAGAGACCCAGTACTTC. Its translation is CASSLVGGRTRDRGETQYF.

The V and J genes are TRBV13 and TRBJ2-3, with D perhaps TRBD2 (6 bases). V lost 5 bases to trimming and J lost 4 bases, with 13 bases between them. This CDR3 comprises 14 residues. Germline V lookup: CDR1 PRHDT, CDR2 FYEKMQ (reference sequence). In nucleotides, the CDR3 is TGTGCCAGCAGCGGCCGCTCTAGCGCAGATACGCAGTATTTT. Protein sequence: CASSGRSSADTQYF.

CDR3 residues: CASSLAGLAAGETQYF. CDR3 sequence (DNA): TGTGCCAGCAGCTTAGCAGGACTAGCGGCCGGCGAGACCCAGTACTTC. This chain joins TRBV7-6 and TRBJ2-5, with 10 positions matching TRBD2. Germline values: CDR1 SGHVS, CDR2 FNYEAQ. The CDR3 is 16 amino acids. Trimming removed 0 bases from V and 5 bases from J; junction bases left unmatched: 6.

The rearrangement links TRBV28 to TRBJ1-5; D unresolved. Germline CDR1 MDHEN, CDR2 SYDVKM. The V end was cut by 6 bases, the J end by 3 bases, with 9 bases between. The CDR3 is 13 residues long. The CDR3 loop is CASSIAVNQPQHF. The CDR3 nucleotides are TGTGCCAGCAGCATAGCGGTCAATCAGCCCCAGCATTTT.

This chain connects TRBV19 to TRBJ2-2; D is perhaps TRBD1 (7 bases). V was shortened by 8 bases and J by 6 bases, with 13 bases between the two germline ends. Per germline, CDR1 LNHDA and CDR2 SQIVND (reference sequence). The CDR3 contains 13 residues. This chain's CDR3 is CASGAGQPGELFF. CDR3 in DNA: TGTGCCAGTGGTGCGGGACAGCCCGGGGAGCTGTTTTTT.

The chain uses TRBV27 and TRBJ1-3, with unresolved D. Trimming left V 5 bases short and J 2 bases short, with 19 bases between. CDR3 length equals 17 residues. Germline V gene data show CDR1 as MNHEY and CDR2 as SMNVEV (reference sequence). The CDR3: CASSPGSGQVAGNTIYF. The DNA of the CDR3 is TGTGCCAGCAGTCCCGGGAGCGGCCAGGTAGCTGGAAACACCATATATTTT.

This chain connects TRBV28 to TRBJ2-7; a possible D gene is TRBD2 (5 bases). CDR3 length equals 13 residues. V gave up 5 bases and J gave up 7 bases, with 15 bases separating them. The germline gives CDR1 MDHEN, CDR2 SYDVKM. The CDR3 sequence is CASSPLIPGEQYF. CDR3 coding DNA: TGTGCCAGCAGTCCCCTTATCCCGGGGGAGCAGTACTTC.

In its sample, this clone was seen once. The chain couples TRBV4-1 to TRBJ2-7, with 10 bases lining up with TRBD2. The length of the CDR3 is 17 residues. Germline-derived CDR1 and CDR2 are MGHRA and YSYEKL. V lost 5 bases, J lost 4 bases, and 14 bases stayed unmatched. In DNA, the CDR3 is TGCGCCAGCAGCACTACTATAGCGGGAGGATTTAGTTACGAGCAGTACTTC. Its protein is CASSTTIAGGFSYEQYF.

The V gene is TRBV7-9, the J gene TRBJ1-3; weak D call: TRBD1 (6 bases). CDR1 is SEHNR and CDR2 is FQNEAQ in the germline V gene (reference sequence). The germline V and J ends were trimmed by 5 bases and 3 bases, with 14 bases remaining between them. The CDR3 totals 15 residues. The CDR3 region is CASSPGGRHGNTIYF. CDR3 coding DNA: TGTGCCAGCAGCCCGGGGGGGCGGCATGGAAACACCATATATTTT.

The chain has TRBV18 and TRBJ1-1; 7 positions agree with TRBD1. The CDR3 sequence is 15 residues long. V shed 5 bases, J shed 1 base, and the junction held 7 bases outside the gene matches. The germline CDR1 and CDR2 sequences are KGHSH and LQKENI. The CDR3 loop reads CASSEQGSANTEAFF. The CDR3 DNA follows: TGTGCCAGCTCAGAACAGGGGTCCGCGAACACTGAAGCTTTCTTT.

V and J are TRBV5-1 and TRBJ2-7, with 12 bases aligning to TRBD2. The CDR3 has 15 residues. Germline-derived CDR1 and CDR2 are SGHRS and YFSETQ. V shed 4 bases, J shed 3 bases, and the junction held 5 bases outside the gene matches. CDR3 DNA sequence: TGCGCCAGCAGCCTGACTAGCGGGAGTGTCTACGAGCAGTACTTC. Its protein is CASSLTSGSVYEQYF.

The chain's CDR3 is CASREDGASFYEQYF. For the CDR3, the DNA is TGCGCCAGCAGGGAGGACGGCGCGAGCTTCTACGAGCAGTACTTC. This rearrangement joins TRBV5-1 to TRBJ2-7, with D possibly TRBD2 on 5 matching bases. CDR3 length equals 15 residues. Looked up from germline, CDR1 is SGHRS and CDR2 is YFSETQ. Trimming stripped 5 bases from V and 3 bases from J, with 18 bases between.

J is TRBJ2-6 and V is TRBV19; D is uncertain. The V gene lost 10 bases and the J gene lost 0 bases, with 7 bases spanning the gap. This CDR3 contains 13 residues. The V gene's germline CDR1 is LNHDA and CDR2 SQIVND (reference sequence). CDR3 sequence reads: CATAISGANVLTF. For the CDR3, the DNA is TGTGCCACTGCGATCTCTGGGGCCAACGTCCTGACTTTC.

The CDR3 here is CASSETSEGRETQYF. The CDR3 nucleotides read TGTGCCAGCAGTGAAACTAGCGAGGGTCGGGAGACCCAGTACTTC. V gene TRBV2 combines with J gene TRBJ2-5; 7 bases line up with TRBD2. The length of the CDR3 is 15 residues. V was pared by 2 bases and J by 5 bases, with 8 bases of the junction left unmatched. Germline V CDR1 and CDR2: SNHLY, FYNNEI.

The chain employs TRBV28 and TRBJ2-3, with TRBD1 matching 9 bases. CDR1 and CDR2 from the germline V gene are MDHEN and SYDVKM. This CDR3 region has 15 residues. V shed 6 bases and J 4 bases; nucleotides not matched to a gene: 8. The CDR3 loop is CASSWDRVDSDTQYF. CDR3 bases: TGTGCCAGCAGCTGGGACAGGGTTGATTCAGATACGCAGTATTTT.

This chain connects TRBV4-2 to TRBJ1-1, with 11 bases matching TRBD1. Germline loops: CDR1 LGHNA, CDR2 YNFKEQ. V lost 0 bases, J lost 3 bases, and 3 bases stayed unmatched. This CDR3 comprises 16 residues. In nucleotides, the CDR3 is TGTGCCAGCAGCCAAGAGGACAGGGGGCCACACACTGAAGCTTTCTTT. Its protein product is CASSQEDRGPHTEAFF.

Concerning this clone: Other DNA sequences in the sample encode the same CDR3. This chain uses TRBV18 with TRBJ2-5; TRBD1 agrees at 7 bases. V gave up 4 bases and J gave up 5 bases; unmatched junction bases: 4. CDR3 length equals 13 residues. The germline V gene encodes CDR1 KGHSH and CDR2 LQKENI. CDR3 region: CASSRTGGETQYF. CDR3 nucleotide sequence: TGTGCCAGCTCACGGACAGGCGGGGAGACCCAGTACTTC.